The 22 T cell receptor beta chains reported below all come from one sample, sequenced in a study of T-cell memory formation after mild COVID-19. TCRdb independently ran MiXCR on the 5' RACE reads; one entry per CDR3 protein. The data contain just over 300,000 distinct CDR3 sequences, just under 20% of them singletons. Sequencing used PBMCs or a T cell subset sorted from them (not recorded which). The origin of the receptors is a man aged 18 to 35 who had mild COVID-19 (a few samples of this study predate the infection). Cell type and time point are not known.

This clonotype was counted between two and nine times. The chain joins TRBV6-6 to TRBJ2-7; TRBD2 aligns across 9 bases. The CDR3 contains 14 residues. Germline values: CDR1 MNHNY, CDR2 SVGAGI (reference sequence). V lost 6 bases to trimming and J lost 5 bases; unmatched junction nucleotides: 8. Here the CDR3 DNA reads TGTGCCAGCAGGGCTGGCGGGGGGGCCAACGAGCAGTACTTC. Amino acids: CASRAGGGANEQYF.

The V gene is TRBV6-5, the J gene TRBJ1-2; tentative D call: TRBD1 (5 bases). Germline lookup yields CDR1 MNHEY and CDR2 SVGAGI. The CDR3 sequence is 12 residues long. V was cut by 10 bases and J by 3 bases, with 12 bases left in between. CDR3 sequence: CATRKGDYGYTF. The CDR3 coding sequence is TGTGCCACCCGAAAAGGGGACTATGGCTACACCTTC.

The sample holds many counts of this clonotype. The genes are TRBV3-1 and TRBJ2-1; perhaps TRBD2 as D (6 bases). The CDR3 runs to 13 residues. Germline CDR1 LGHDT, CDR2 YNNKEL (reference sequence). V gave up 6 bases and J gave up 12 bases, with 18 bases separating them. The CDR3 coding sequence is TGTGCCAGCAGTCCGGGGGACCTTAGGGGGCAGTTCTTC. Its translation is CASSPGDLRGQFF.

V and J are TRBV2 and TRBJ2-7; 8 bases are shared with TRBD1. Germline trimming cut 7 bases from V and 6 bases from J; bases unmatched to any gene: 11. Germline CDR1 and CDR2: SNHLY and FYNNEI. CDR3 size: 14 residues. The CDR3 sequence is CASNFQGASLEQYF. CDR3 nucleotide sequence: TGTGCCAGCAATTTCCAGGGGGCGTCGCTCGAGCAGTACTTC.

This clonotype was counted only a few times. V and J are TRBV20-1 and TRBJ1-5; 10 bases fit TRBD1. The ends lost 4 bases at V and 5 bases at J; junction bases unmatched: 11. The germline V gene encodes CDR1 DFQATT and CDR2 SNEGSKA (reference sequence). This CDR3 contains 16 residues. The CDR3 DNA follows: TGCAGTGCTATCCCCGGGACAGGGGTCGCCGATCAGCCCCAGCATTTT. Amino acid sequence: CSAIPGTGVADQPQHF.

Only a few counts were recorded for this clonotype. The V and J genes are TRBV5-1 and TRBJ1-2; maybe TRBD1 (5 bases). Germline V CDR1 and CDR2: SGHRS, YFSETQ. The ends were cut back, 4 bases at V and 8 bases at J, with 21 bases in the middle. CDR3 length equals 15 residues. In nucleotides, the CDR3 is TGCGCCAGCAGCCCCCTAGGGGCGGCCAGCGGAGGCTACACCTTC. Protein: CASSPLGAASGGYTF.

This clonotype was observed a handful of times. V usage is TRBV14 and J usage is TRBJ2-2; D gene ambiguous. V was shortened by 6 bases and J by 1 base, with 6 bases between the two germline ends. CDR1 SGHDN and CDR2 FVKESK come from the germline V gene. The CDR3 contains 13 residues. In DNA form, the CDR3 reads TGTGCCAGCAGTATTCAGAACACCGGGGAGCTGTTTTTT. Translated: CASSIQNTGELFF.

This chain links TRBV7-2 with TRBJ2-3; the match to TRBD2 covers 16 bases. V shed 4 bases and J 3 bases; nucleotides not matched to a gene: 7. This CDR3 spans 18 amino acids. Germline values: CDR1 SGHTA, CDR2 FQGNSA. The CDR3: CASSSSGTSGGATDTQYF. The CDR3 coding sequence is TGTGCCAGCAGCTCATCCGGGACTAGCGGGGGGGCAACAGATACGCAGTATTTT.

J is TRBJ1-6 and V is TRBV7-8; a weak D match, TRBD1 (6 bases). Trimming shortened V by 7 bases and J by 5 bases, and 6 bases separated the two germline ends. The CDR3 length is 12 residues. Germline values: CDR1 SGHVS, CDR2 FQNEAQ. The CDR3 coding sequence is TGTGCCAGCAACAGGGATAATTCACCCCTCCACTTT. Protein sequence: CASNRDNSPLHF.

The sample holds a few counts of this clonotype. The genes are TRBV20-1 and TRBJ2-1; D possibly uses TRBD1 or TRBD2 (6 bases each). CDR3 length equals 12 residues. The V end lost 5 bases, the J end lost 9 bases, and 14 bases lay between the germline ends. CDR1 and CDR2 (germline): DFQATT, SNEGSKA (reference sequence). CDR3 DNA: TGCAGTGCTCCAAGGGGGGCGGGTGAGCAGTTCTTC. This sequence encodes CSAPRGAGEQFF.

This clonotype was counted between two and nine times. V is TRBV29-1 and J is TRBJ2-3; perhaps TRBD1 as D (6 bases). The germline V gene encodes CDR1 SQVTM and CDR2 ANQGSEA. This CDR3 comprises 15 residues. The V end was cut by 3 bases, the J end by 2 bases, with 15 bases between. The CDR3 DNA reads TGCAGCGTTGAGAACAGGGACCGAAACACAGATACGCAGTATTTT. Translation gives CSVENRDRNTDTQYF.

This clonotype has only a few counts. CDR3 amino acids: CASSRDRGWANVLTF. The CDR3 coding sequence is TGTGCCAGCAGCCGCGACAGGGGTTGGGCCAACGTCCTGACTTTC. The chain recombines TRBV6-5 with TRBJ2-6, with TRBD1 matching over 8 bases. Germline CDR1 is MNHEY and CDR2 is SVGAGI. Trimming took 6 bases from V and 5 from J; bases not matched to a gene: 6. The CDR3 runs to 15 residues.

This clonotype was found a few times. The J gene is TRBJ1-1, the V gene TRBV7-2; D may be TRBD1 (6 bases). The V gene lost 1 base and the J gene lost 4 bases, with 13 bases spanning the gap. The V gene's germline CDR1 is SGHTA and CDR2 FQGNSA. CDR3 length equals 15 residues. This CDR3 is CASSLVAGAVTEAFF. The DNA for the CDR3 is TGTGCCAGCAGCTTAGTCGCAGGGGCCGTCACTGAAGCTTTCTTT.

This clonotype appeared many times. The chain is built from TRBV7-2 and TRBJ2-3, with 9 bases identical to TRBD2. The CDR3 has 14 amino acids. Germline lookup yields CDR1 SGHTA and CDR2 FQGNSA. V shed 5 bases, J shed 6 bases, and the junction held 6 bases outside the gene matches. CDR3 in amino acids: CASSPAGGVDTQYF. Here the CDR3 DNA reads TGTGCCAGCAGCCCTGCGGGGGGGGTGGATACGCAGTATTTT.

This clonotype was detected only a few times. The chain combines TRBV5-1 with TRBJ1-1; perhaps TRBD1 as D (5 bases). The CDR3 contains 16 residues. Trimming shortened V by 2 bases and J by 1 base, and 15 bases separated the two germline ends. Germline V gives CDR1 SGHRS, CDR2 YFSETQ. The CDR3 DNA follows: TGCGCCAGCAGCTTCCCAGGGTCTGCCCCGAACACTGAAGCTTTCTTT. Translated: CASSFPGSAPNTEAFF.

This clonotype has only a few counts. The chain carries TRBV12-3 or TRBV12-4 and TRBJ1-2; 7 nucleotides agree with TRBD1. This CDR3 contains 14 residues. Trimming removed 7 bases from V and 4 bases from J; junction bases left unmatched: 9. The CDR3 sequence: CASKPGQQVYGYTF. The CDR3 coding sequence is TGTGCCAGCAAACCGGGACAGCAAGTCTATGGCTACACCTTC.

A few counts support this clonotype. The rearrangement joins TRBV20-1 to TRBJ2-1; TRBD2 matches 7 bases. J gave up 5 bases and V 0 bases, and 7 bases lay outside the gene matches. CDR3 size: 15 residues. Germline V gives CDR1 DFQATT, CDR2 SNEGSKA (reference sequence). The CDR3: CSARDSASGNNEQFF. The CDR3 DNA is TGCAGTGCTAGAGATTCGGCTAGCGGCAACAATGAGCAGTTCTTC.

As DNA, the CDR3 is TGTGCCAGCGGGAGACAGGGAACCCTGGGGGGTGAGCAGTTCTTC. This codes for CASGRQGTLGGEQFF. The chain combines TRBV11-1 with TRBJ2-1; TRBD1 is a possible D gene (7 bases). CDR3 size: 15 residues. Trimming cost V 8 bases and J 9 bases, with 23 bases left between them. CDR1 and CDR2 from the germline V gene are SGHAT and FQDESV (reference sequence).

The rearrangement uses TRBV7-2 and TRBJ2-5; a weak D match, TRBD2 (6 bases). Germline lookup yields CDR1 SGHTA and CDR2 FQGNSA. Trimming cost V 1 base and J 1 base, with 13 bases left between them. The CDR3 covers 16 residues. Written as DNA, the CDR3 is TGTGCCAGCAGCTTAGGAGTTAGCGGTCCCCAAGAGACCCAGTACTTC. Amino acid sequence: CASSLGVSGPQETQYF.

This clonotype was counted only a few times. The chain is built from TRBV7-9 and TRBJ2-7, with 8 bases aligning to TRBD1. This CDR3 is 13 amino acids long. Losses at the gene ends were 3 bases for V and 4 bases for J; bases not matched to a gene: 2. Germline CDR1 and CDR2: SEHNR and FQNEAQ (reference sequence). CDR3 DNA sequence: TGTGCCAGCAGCTTCTGGGACAGGTACGAGCAGTACGTC. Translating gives CASSFWDRYEQYV.

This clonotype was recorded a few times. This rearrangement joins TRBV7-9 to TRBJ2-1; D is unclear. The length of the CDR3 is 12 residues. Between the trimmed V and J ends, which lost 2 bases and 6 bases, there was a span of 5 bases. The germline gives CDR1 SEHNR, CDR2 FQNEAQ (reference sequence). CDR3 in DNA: TGTGCCAGCAGCTTATCGGTCAATGAGCAGTTCTTC. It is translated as CASSLSVNEQFF.

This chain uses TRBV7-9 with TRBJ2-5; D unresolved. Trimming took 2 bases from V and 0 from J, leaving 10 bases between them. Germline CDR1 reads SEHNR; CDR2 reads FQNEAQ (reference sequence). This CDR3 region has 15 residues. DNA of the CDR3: TGTGCCAGCAGCTTACGCCAGAGCTACCAAGAGACCCAGTACTTC. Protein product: CASSLRQSYQETQYF.